These T cell receptor beta chains were read from a single sample in a study of a mutant IDH1 vaccine in newly diagnosed glioma. Measured with immunoSEQ multiplex PCR; TCRdb has only the in-frame clones, and not every one. The data show around 65,000 clones, around 83% seen once. Their antigens remain unidentified. Sequencing used PBMCs, obtained from a glioma patient whose treatment included an IDH1 peptide vaccine. The receptors stem from a man aged 30-40 years with glioma. Each CDR3 is given with its conserved first and last residue. A D gene is named only where the DNA matches it firmly. Clone size is shown for a subset of rows, as once, few, many or a class of expanded clone.

>TRBD1|TRBV7-2|few|TRBJ1-1
CASSLRDRGQGTEAFF
TGTGCCAGCAGCTTAAGGGACAGGGGGCAAGGCACTGAAGCTTTCTTT
>.|TRBV18|.|TRBJ2-2
CASSPLTGELFF
TGTGCCAGCTCACCTCTCACCGGGGAGCTGTTTTTT
>.|TRBV11-2|.|TRBJ2-1
CASGLQVRYNEQFF
TGTGCCAGCGGGCTTCAGGTCCGTTACAATGAGCAGTTCTTC
>.|TRBV18|.|TRBJ2-5
CASSPRQIGETQYF
TGTGCCAGCTCACCGAGACAGATTGGGGAGACCCAGTACTTC
>TRBD2|TRBV6-4|.|TRBJ2-3
CASSGSGGAGPDTQYF
TGTGCCAGCAGTGGTAGCGGGGGGGCCGGGCCAGATACGCAGTATTTT
>.|TRBV4-1|.|TRBJ2-3
CASSHQRQSTDTQYF
TGCGCCAGCAGCCATCAAAGGCAAAGCACAGATACGCAGTATTTT
>.|TRBV11-3|few|TRBJ1-1
CASSLEDSYFGAFF
TGTGCCAGCAGCTTAGAAGACAGCTACTTTGGCGCTTTCTTT
>TRBD2|TRBV4-2|.|TRBJ2-5
CASSLPTSGLETQYF
TGTGCCAGCAGCCTACCGACTAGCGGATTAGAGACCCAGTACTTC
>.|TRBV7-9|.|TRBJ1-5
CASSSSIREGLSQPQHF
TGTGCCAGCAGCTCATCTATCAGGGAGGGTTTGAGTCAGCCCCAGCATTTT
>.|TRBV5-6|.|TRBJ2-7
CASSLVGRWLGQYF
TGTGCCAGCAGCTTGGTGGGGCGTTGGTTGGGGCAGTACTTC
>TRBD2|TRBV11-3|.|TRBJ2-2
CASSPGTSVLGTGELFF
TGTGCCAGCAGCCCTGGGACTAGCGTATTGGGAACCGGGGAGCTGTTTTTT
>.|TRBV5-1|.|TRBJ1-1
CASSSKPPSGGGSLNTEAFF
TGCGCCAGCAGCTCTAAACCCCCCTCGGGAGGCGGCAGTTTGAACACTGAAGCTTTCTTT
>TRBD2|TRBV11-2|.|TRBJ2-5
CASSWASGGETQYF
TGTGCCAGCAGCTGGGCTAGCGGGGGAGAGACCCAGTACTTC
>.|TRBV28|.|TRBJ1-5
CAYGGDTGENQPQHF
TGTGCCTACGGAGGGGACACCGGAGAGAATCAGCCCCAGCATTTT
>.|TRBV10-1|.|TRBJ1-2
CARPKRAPKSNYGYTF
TGCGCCAGACCCAAGAGGGCTCCCAAATCTAACTATGGCTACACCTTC
>.|TRBV5-8|.|TRBJ2-7
CASTGSQPVYEQYF
TGTGCCAGCACCGGTAGCCAGCCGGTCTACGAGCAGTACTTC
>.|TRBV7-9|once|TRBJ1-1
CASSFHVGMNTEAFF
TGTGCCAGCAGCTTCCATGTGGGGATGAACACTGAAGCTTTCTTT
>.|TRBV11-2|.|TRBJ1-1
CASSQVWGGEDTEAFF
TGTGCCAGCAGCCAGGTCTGGGGGGGGGAAGACACTGAAGCTTTCTTT
>TRBD2|TRBV19|.|TRBJ2-7
CASSEQGLVSYEQYF
TGTGCCAGTAGTGAACAGGGACTAGTTTCCTACGAGCAGTACTTC
>TRBD1|TRBV6-1|.|TRBJ2-3
CASSEGLRQGEDTQYF
TGTGCCAGCAGTGAAGGACTGAGACAGGGGGAAGATACGCAGTATTTT
>TRBD1|TRBV19|.|TRBJ1-1
CASRSVDLRQGEAFF
TGTGCCAGTAGGAGCGTGGATCTTAGACAGGGTGAAGCTTTCTTT
>TRBD1|TRBV4-1|.|TRBJ2-5
CASSLRQGARETQYF
TGCGCCAGCAGCCTCCGACAGGGGGCTCGGGAGACCCAGTACTTC
>TRBD2|TRBV5-1|.|TRBJ2-2
CASSLVSGLAGDGELFF
TGCGCCAGCAGCTTGGTTTCCGGACTAGCGGGGGACGGGGAGCTGTTTTTT
>TRBD1|TRBV11-2|once|TRBJ1-2
CASSSDRDSSHYGYTF
TGTGCCAGCAGCTCCGACCGGGACAGTAGCCACTATGGCTACACCTTC
>.|TRBV4-1|.|TRBJ2-1
CASSQGQEQFF
TGCGCCAGCAGCCAAGGGCAGGAGCAGTTCTTC
>.|TRBV7-9|once|TRBJ2-2
CASSLTGAGELFF
TGTGCCAGCAGCCTCACCGGGGCCGGGGAGCTGTTTTTT
>.|TRBV5-5|.|TRBJ2-3
CASSPVEYGRASTDTQYF
TGTGCCAGCAGCCCTGTGGAATATGGAAGAGCTAGCACAGATACGCAGTATTTT
>.|TRBV9|.|TRBJ2-7
CASSVNTRYEQYF
TGTGCCAGCAGCGTAAACACCCGCTACGAGCAGTACTTC
>TRBD1|TRBV14|.|TRBJ2-3
CASSGQGGDTQYF
TGTGCCAGCAGCGGACAGGGAGGAGATACGCAGTATTTT
>.|TRBV11-3|.|TRBJ1-1
CASSRTPGDEAFF
TGTGCCAGCAGCCGAACCCCAGGGGATGAAGCTTTCTTT
>TRBD1|TRBV28|.|TRBJ2-5
CASRSTGTGGRETQYF
TGTGCCAGCAGGTCTACCGGGACAGGGGGCAGGGAGACCCAGTACTTC
>TRBD1|TRBV5-4|.|TRBJ1-5
CASSLSGQGANQPQHF
TGTGCCAGCAGTCTTTCGGGACAGGGGGCGAATCAGCCCCAGCATTTT
>.|TRBV5-5|few|TRBJ1-5
CASSLEWGDWSSNQPQHF
TGTGCCAGCAGCTTGGAGTGGGGGGATTGGTCTAGCAATCAGCCCCAGCATTTT
>.|TRBV27|.|TRBJ1-5
CASSLRRGGNQPQHF
TGTGCCAGCAGTCTCCGGAGGGGGGGCAATCAGCCCCAGCATTTT
>.|TRBV7-9|.|TRBJ2-7
CASSFGRNYEQYF
TGTGCCAGCAGCTTCGGACGGAATTACGAGCAGTACTTC
>.|TRBV6-5|.|TRBJ1-6
CASSYLGIWSPLHF
TGTGCCAGCAGTTACTTAGGGATTTGGTCACCCCTCCACTTT
>TRBD1|TRBV5-6|.|TRBJ2-3
CASSLRLGDRSTDTQYF
TGTGCCAGCAGCTTGAGACTTGGGGACAGAAGCACAGATACGCAGTATTTT
>.|TRBV5-1|.|TRBJ1-2
CASSLGGGYTF
TGCGCCAGCAGCTTGGGGGGTGGCTACACCTTC
>.|TRBV7-6|.|TRBJ1-1
CASSFGNTEAFF
TGTGCCAGCAGCTTCGGGAACACTGAAGCTTTCTTT
>TRBD1|TRBV5-1|.|TRBJ1-3
CASSSEVTGGSTIYF
TGCGCCAGCAGCTCGGAGGTGACAGGGGGAAGCACCATATATTTT
>.|TRBV7-8|once|TRBJ2-5
CASSLRRFQETQYF
TGTGCCAGCAGCTTACGGCGTTTCCAAGAGACCCAGTACTTC
>TRBD1|TRBV10-1|.|TRBJ2-7
CASSPPGTGLYEQYF
TGCGCCAGCAGTCCCCCCGGGACAGGGCTCTACGAGCAGTACTTC
>.|TRBV27|.|TRBJ2-2
CASGQYTGELFF
TGTGCCAGCGGGCAGTACACCGGGGAGCTGTTTTTT